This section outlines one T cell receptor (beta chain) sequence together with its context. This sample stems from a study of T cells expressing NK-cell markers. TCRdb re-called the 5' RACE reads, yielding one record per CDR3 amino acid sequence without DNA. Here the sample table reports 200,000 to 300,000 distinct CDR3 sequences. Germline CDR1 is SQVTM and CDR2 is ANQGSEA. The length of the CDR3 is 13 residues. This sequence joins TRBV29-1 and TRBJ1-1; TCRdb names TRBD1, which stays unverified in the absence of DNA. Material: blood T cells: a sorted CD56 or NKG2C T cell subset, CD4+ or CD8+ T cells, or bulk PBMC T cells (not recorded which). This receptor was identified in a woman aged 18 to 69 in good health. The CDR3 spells CSSTVTMNTEAFF.